What follows are 21 T cell receptor beta chains derived from one specimen sequenced in a study of graft-versus-host responses after intestinal transplantation. Some clones are missing from TCRdb's copy, which holds only in-frame ones; the method was immunoSEQ multiplex PCR. The profile shows under 45,000 clones, 85% to 95% of them singletons. This material consisted of PBMCs, taken 700 to 850 days after intestinal transplantation. The receptors were sampled from a human patient who received an intestinal transplant, so some T cells may come from the graft donor.

This clone is a singleton in its sample. The rearrangement links TRBV9 to TRBJ2-1; TRBD2 agrees at 9 bases. The CDR3 length is 16 residues. Unmatched junction bases numbered 7, after V lost 0 bases and J lost 6 bases. Germline V gene lookup returns CDR1 SGDLS and CDR2 YYNGEE. The CDR3 here is CASSVEGLALANEQFF. The CDR3 coding sequence is TGTGCCAGCAGCGTAGAGGGACTAGCTCTCGCCAATGAGCAGTTCTTC.

V gene TRBV7-6 combines with J gene TRBJ2-1; D unclear. The CDR3 totals 16 residues. The V end was cut by 4 bases, the J end by 4 bases, with 17 bases between. CDR1 and CDR2 from the germline V gene are SGHVS and FNYEAQ. The DNA for the CDR3 is TGTGCCAGCAGCTACGCTCCTAAGTCCCCGTACAATGAGCAGTTCTTC. This gives the protein CASSYAPKSPYNEQFF.

This chain links TRBV6-5 with TRBJ1-4; perhaps TRBD1 as D (5 bases). Germline CDR1 is MNHEY and CDR2 is SVGAGI. There are 16 residues in the CDR3. V lost 1 base to trimming and J lost 5 bases, with 14 bases between them. CDR3 sequence reads: CASSYWAPTVNEKLFF. The CDR3 nucleotides read TGTGCCAGCAGTTACTGGGCCCCGACAGTAAATGAAAAACTGTTTTTT.

The rearrangement links TRBV12-5 to TRBJ2-5, with a weak D call TRBD2 (5 bases). The V gene's germline CDR1 is LGHNT and CDR2 FRNRAP. This CDR3 has 15 amino acids. Trimming removed 0 bases from V and 1 base from J, with 9 bases in between. CDR3 bases: TGTGCTAGTGGTTTGGTACGGGGAGCCCAAGAGACCCAGTACTTC. It encodes CASGLVRGAQETQYF.

The rearrangement uses TRBV6-5 and TRBJ1-1; no definite D call. Germline V gene sequence: CDR1 MNHEY, CDR2 SVGAGI. The CDR3 is 15 amino acids. V was cut by 5 bases and J by 5 bases, with 18 bases left in between. The CDR3 sequence: CASSPFLAATTEAFF. CDR3 DNA: TGTGCCAGCAGTCCTTTCCTGGCAGCCACTACTGAAGCTTTCTTT.

This clone was seen only once. The chain recombines TRBV28 with TRBJ1-2; D uncertain. V was pared by 8 bases and J by 4 bases, with 8 bases between. The V gene's germline CDR1 is MDHEN and CDR2 SYDVKM. The CDR3 sequence is 11 residues long. Here the CDR3 DNA reads TGTGCCAGCGCCCACGGCTATGGCTACACCTTC. Residues: CASAHGYGYTF.

V usage is TRBV7-2 and J usage is TRBJ2-7; 7 bases are a match to TRBD1. V was clipped by 5 bases and J by 6 bases; unmatched bases: 19. Germline loops: CDR1 SGHTA, CDR2 FQGNSA. The CDR3 is 17 residues long. CDR3 in amino acids: CASSHLRPGQLKREQYF. CDR3 sequence (DNA): TGTGCCAGCAGCCATCTAAGACCGGGACAGCTAAAACGCGAGCAGTACTTC.

Details on this clone: This sample includes further DNA sequences coding for the same CDR3. V gene TRBV6-4 combines with J gene TRBJ1-5; D is ambiguous. Germline loops: CDR1 MRHNA, CDR2 SNTAGT. Trimming removed 3 bases from V and 1 base from J, with 4 bases in between. This CDR3 is built from 13 residues. CDR3 residues: CASSEGSNQPQHF. The DNA of the CDR3 is TGTGCCAGCAGTGAAGGGAGCAATCAGCCCCAGCATTTT.

This CDR3 reads CASSGYPPNYGYTF. The CDR3 DNA is TGTGCCAGCAGTGGGTACCCTCCCAACTATGGCTACACCTTC. The chain combines TRBV25-1 with TRBJ1-2, with no clear D. This CDR3 has 14 amino acids. V lost 4 bases and J lost 2, with 11 bases in between. Per the germline V gene, CDR1 is MGHDK and CDR2 is SYGVNS.

The chain combines TRBV27 with TRBJ1-6; weak D call: TRBD1 (5 bases). There are 16 residues in the CDR3. V was pared by 5 bases and J by 9 bases, with 20 bases between. The V gene's germline CDR1 is MNHEY and CDR2 SMNVEV (reference sequence). CDR3 in DNA: TGTGCCAGCAGTCCCAAAAGGGGATTGATTGTTTCACCCCTCCACTTT. This translates into CASSPKRGLIVSPLHF.

The rearrangement joins TRBV6-1 to TRBJ2-7, with 10 bases fitting TRBD1. This CDR3 contains 14 residues. The germline gives CDR1 MNHNS, CDR2 SASEGT. Losses at the gene ends were 6 bases for V and 3 bases for J; bases not matched to a gene: 5. The DNA of the CDR3 is TGTGCCAGCAGGGGGACAGGGGCGATCTACGAGCAGTACTTC. It yields the protein CASRGTGAIYEQYF.

This chain connects TRBV11-2 to TRBJ2-1; TRBD1 aligns across 8 bases. V gave up 4 bases and J gave up 8 bases; unmatched junction bases: 4. CDR1 and CDR2 from the germline V gene are SGHAT and FQNNGV. The CDR3 sequence is 13 residues long. The CDR3, as DNA: TGTGCCAGCAGCTCGGACAGGGACGATGAGCAGTTCTTC. Protein sequence: CASSSDRDDEQFF.

The chain carries TRBV5-1 and TRBJ1-2, with TRBD1 identical over 8 bases. CDR3 length equals 16 residues. Germline lookup yields CDR1 SGHRS and CDR2 YFSETQ. After removal of 5 bases from V and 0 bases from J, the junction contained 9 bases not matched to a gene. The CDR3 bases are TGCGCCAGCAGTTGGTTCGGACAGGGAACTAACTATGGCTACACCTTC. This codes for CASSWFGQGTNYGYTF.

The chain has TRBV28 and TRBJ2-7; 7 bases fit TRBD2. The CDR3 has 15 amino acids. CDR1 MDHEN and CDR2 SYDVKM come from the germline V gene. V lost 3 bases and J lost 2; bases outside the gene matches: 7. Here the CDR3 reads CASSFGASGTYEQYF. The CDR3 DNA follows: TGTGCCAGCAGTTTTGGGGCTAGCGGAACCTACGAGCAGTACTTC.

This chain connects TRBV6-6 to TRBJ2-7, with 9 bases lining up with TRBD2. Germline CDR1 reads MNHNY; CDR2 reads SVGAGI (reference sequence). CDR3 length equals 15 residues. V was clipped by 4 bases and J by 0 bases; unmatched bases: 4. The CDR3 reads CASSSPAGGSYEQYF. CDR3 in DNA: TGTGCCAGCAGTTCCCCAGCGGGGGGCTCCTACGAGCAGTACTTC.

V usage is TRBV5-1 and J usage is TRBJ2-3, with 8 nucleotides matching TRBD2. The germline V gene has CDR1 SGHRS and CDR2 YFSETQ. The CDR3 runs 13 residues. Trimming removed 9 bases from V and 4 bases from J; junction bases left unmatched: 7. In DNA form, the CDR3 reads TGCGCCACCGCGGGGGGCAGCGCAGATACGCAGTATTTT. Translation gives CATAGGSADTQYF.

V and J are TRBV6-5 and TRBJ1-5; tentative D call: TRBD1 (6 bases). Germline V gene data show CDR1 as MNHEY and CDR2 as SVGAGI. There are 13 residues in the CDR3. V lost 5 bases and J lost 1, with 6 bases in between. CDR3 region: CASSDRSNQPQHF. The CDR3 DNA reads TGTGCCAGCAGTGACAGGAGCAATCAGCCCCAGCATTTT.

The gene calls are TRBV6-5 and TRBJ1-2, with D perhaps TRBD1 (6 bases). V was cut by 7 bases and J by 4 bases, with 19 bases left in between. The CDR3 is made up of 15 amino acids. In germline, CDR1 is MNHEY, CDR2 SVGAGI. The CDR3 DNA reads as TGTGCCAGCACCCCCACAGGGAATTCCCTCTATGGCTACACCTTC. It is translated as CASTPTGNSLYGYTF.

V gene TRBV11-3 combines with J gene TRBJ2-1, with D unclear. Germline CDR1 is SGHNT and CDR2 is YENEEA. CDR3 size: 14 residues. The V gene lost 5 bases and the J gene lost 0 bases, with 8 bases spanning the gap. Here the CDR3 reads CASSPSPSYNEQFF. CDR3 in DNA: TGTGCCAGCAGCCCCTCCCCCTCCTACAATGAGCAGTTCTTC.

The chain joins TRBV2 to TRBJ2-5, with 7 positions matching TRBD1. CDR3 length: 14 amino acids. Unmatched junction bases numbered 10, after V lost 6 bases and J lost 6 bases. The V gene's germline CDR1 is SNHLY and CDR2 FYNNEI. The CDR3 nucleotides are TGTGCCAGCAGGCCGGGACAGCCGTCGAAGACCCAGTACTTC. Translated, it gives CASRPGQPSKTQYF.

The chain links TRBV2 to TRBJ1-3; D is perhaps TRBD1 (6 bases). V lost 4 bases, J lost 0 bases, and 13 bases lay in between. Germline V gene sequence: CDR1 SNHLY, CDR2 FYNNEI. CDR3 size: 16 residues. DNA of the CDR3: TGTGCCAGCAGTGGGGTGGGCAGGGGCTCTGGAAACACCATATATTTT. The encoded protein is CASSGVGRGSGNTIYF.